Listed below are T cell receptor beta chains from one sample, sequenced in a study of blood T cell repertoires in COVID-19. TCRdb keeps only in-frame clones here, not all; method: immunoSEQ multiplex PCR. The sample carries 300,000 to 400,000 clones, just over 85% recorded once. Sequenced: PBMCs or T cells enriched from blood (not recorded which). The receptors were gathered from a woman aged 40 to 50 with acute COVID-19. Both conserved end residues are part of each CDR3. Fields, in order: CDR3 DNA, CDR3 protein, D gene, V gene, clone size, J gene. A D gene is named only where the DNA matches it firmly. The listing skips clone size in some rows; elsewhere it reads once, few, many or a size class.

TGTGCCAGCAGCCCCGTCGGGGGCGGGGGGCCTATTACCGGGGAGCTGTTTTTT	CASSPVGGGGPITGELFF	TRBD2	TRBV7-9	NA	TRBJ2-2
TGTGCCAGCAGCCGGGATGGAGGAAACACCATATATTTT	CASSRDGGNTIYF	NA	TRBV7-9	many	TRBJ1-3
TGCGCCAGCAGCTTGGGACTAGCGGAGGGGTACAATGAGCAGTTCTTC	CASSLGLAEGYNEQFF	TRBD2	TRBV5-1	NA	TRBJ2-1
TGTGCCAGCAGCAAGGAAGCAGTTGAAACGACTAGCGGGAGGAGCTCCTACAATGAGCAGTTCTTC	CASSKEAVETTSGRSSYNEQFF	NA	TRBV21-1	NA	TRBJ2-1
TGCGCCAGCAGCTCAACCGGGACTTACAAACTGGGAGATACGCAGTATTTT	CASSSTGTYKLGDTQYF	NA	TRBV5-1	once	TRBJ2-3
TGTGCCAGCTCGATAAGGTTAACAGGGGTCGGTCAATCCGAAGCTTTCTTT	CASSIRLTGVGQSEAFF	TRBD1	TRBV18	NA	TRBJ1-1
TGTGCCAGCAGCGCCGGGGACAGGGTGTTTCAGGCCGAGGGCTACACCTTC	CASSAGDRVFQAEGYTF	TRBD1	TRBV9	NA	TRBJ1-2
TGTGCCAGCAGCGTCTTAGTCAACACCGGGGAGCTGTTTTTT	CASSVLVNTGELFF	NA	TRBV9	NA	TRBJ2-2
TGTGCCAGCAGGGCACGACAGGGGCCCATAAACACTGAAGCTTTCTTT	CASRARQGPINTEAFF	TRBD1	TRBV7-9	NA	TRBJ1-1
TGTGCCAGCAGTCGGTGGGACAGGGGGCTTTCACCCCTCCACTTT	CASSRWDRGLSPLHF	TRBD1	TRBV6-5	NA	TRBJ1-6
TGTGCCAGCTGCCTACATCGGGGTTTTGAGACTGAAGCTTTCTTT	CASCLHRGFETEAFF	NA	TRBV2	NA	TRBJ1-1
TGTGCCAGCAGTTTGGGGACACTGGGTTGGGCTTTCTTT	CASSLGTLGWAFF	NA	TRBV28	NA	TRBJ1-1
TGTGCCAGCAGCGTAGCGAGCGGAAACACAGATACGCAGTATTTT	CASSVASGNTDTQYF	NA	TRBV9	NA	TRBJ2-3
TGTGCCAGCAGCTGGGCCCTGAATAAGGATGAAAAACTGTTTTTT	CASSWALNKDEKLFF	NA	TRBV5-6	NA	TRBJ1-4
TGTGCCAGCTCACTGGCACACCCTAGCACAGATACGCAGTATTTT	CASSLAHPSTDTQYF	NA	TRBV18	NA	TRBJ2-3
TGTGCCAGCGGGGACAGGGGGACAACTAATGAAAAACTGTTTTTT	CASGDRGTTNEKLFF	TRBD1	TRBV6-5	NA	TRBJ1-4
TGTGCCAGCAGTGCAAGACAGACCAAAAATGAGCAGTTCTTC	CASSARQTKNEQFF	NA	TRBV2	NA	TRBJ2-1
TGTGCCAGCTCACCACCCGGGGATCAGCCCCAGCATTTT	CASSPPGDQPQHF	NA	TRBV18	few	TRBJ1-5
TGTGCCAGTAGTCTTGGACAGGGCACATCTGGGGCCAACGTCCTGACTTTC	CASSLGQGTSGANVLTF	TRBD1	TRBV19	few	TRBJ2-6
TGTGCCAGCAGCCAAAGATATAGTGGACAGGGGTCCTACGAGCAGTACTTC	CASSQRYSGQGSYEQYF	TRBD1	TRBV14	NA	TRBJ2-7
TGTGCCAGTAGTATCCAGAATAGCAATCAGCCCCAGCATTTT	CASSIQNSNQPQHF	NA	TRBV19	NA	TRBJ1-5
TGTGCCAGCCGCCTGGGACAACGAGACACCGGGGAGCTGTTTTTT	CASRLGQRDTGELFF	NA	TRBV18	NA	TRBJ2-2
TGTGCCAGCAGTTCCTCCTCGCAGGGCAATCAGCCCCAGCATTTT	CASSSSSQGNQPQHF	NA	TRBV28	NA	TRBJ1-5
TGTGCCATCAGTTCCACTAGCGGGGTACTCGATGAGCAGTTCTTC	CAISSTSGVLDEQFF	TRBD2	TRBV10-3	once	TRBJ2-1
TGTGCCAGCAGTTTCCGGGACAGGGTGGTCAATGAGCAGTTCTTC	CASSFRDRVVNEQFF	TRBD1	TRBV6-2/TRBV6-3	few	TRBJ2-1
TGTGCCAGCAGCTTAGGAGGGCTAGCGGGGCCCACAGATACGCAGTATTTT	CASSLGGLAGPTDTQYF	TRBD2	TRBV7-9	NA	TRBJ2-3
TGTGCCAGCAAAGCAGGGTCCTATGGCTACACCTTC	CASKAGSYGYTF	NA	TRBV6-4	NA	TRBJ1-2
TGTGCCAGCTCACCCACAGGGGGCGCGGGCACTGAAGCTTTCTTT	CASSPTGGAGTEAFF	TRBD1	TRBV18	NA	TRBJ1-1
TGCGCCAGCAGCTTGGGACAGGGTAATGAAAAACTGTTTTTT	CASSLGQGNEKLFF	TRBD1	TRBV5-1	NA	TRBJ1-4
TGTGCCAGCAGCCAAGCGGTGCACTATGGCTACACCTTC	CASSQAVHYGYTF	NA	TRBV3-1/TRBV3-2	once	TRBJ1-2
TGTGCCAGCAGTTTATCTCCCAGGACAGGGAGCGAGCAGTACTTC	CASSLSPRTGSEQYF	TRBD1	TRBV27	once	TRBJ2-7
TGTGCCAGCAGTCTTAGGACAACTAGCGGGGGGGGTAGTGAGCAGTTCTTC	CASSLRTTSGGGSEQFF	TRBD2	TRBV14	NA	TRBJ2-1
TGTGCCAGCAGCTCACAGGGGGATGGCACTGAAGCTTTCTTT	CASSSQGDGTEAFF	TRBD1	TRBV7-3	NA	TRBJ1-1
TGTGCCAGCAGCCAAGGTCTAGCTCCCGCAGATACGCAGTATTTT	CASSQGLAPADTQYF	NA	TRBV14	NA	TRBJ2-3
TGTGCCAGCAAAACCCCCGGGGAAAAACTGTTTTTT	CASKTPGEKLFF	NA	TRBV6-5	NA	TRBJ1-4
TGTGCCAGTAGCAAGACTAGCGGGGAATACAATGAGCAGTTCTTC	CASSKTSGEYNEQFF	TRBD2	TRBV19	once	TRBJ2-1
TGTGCCATCAGTGAGTCGGTTCTATATGGCTACACCTTC	CAISESVLYGYTF	NA	TRBV10-3	NA	TRBJ1-2
TGTGCCAGCAGCCATACGCCTACAGGGGGCCGAACTGAAGCTTTCTTT	CASSHTPTGGRTEAFF	TRBD1	TRBV7-9	NA	TRBJ1-1
TGTGCCAGCAGTGTAGGGGCAGGATACTCCTACGAGCAGTACTTC	CASSVGAGYSYEQYF	NA	TRBV25-1	NA	TRBJ2-7
TGTGCCAGCAGCGTAGGAGGTAGCGGGAGTAATGAGCAGTTCTTC	CASSVGGSGSNEQFF	TRBD2	TRBV9	NA	TRBJ2-1
TGTGCCAGCAGCTTAATCCTCGGGACAGGAGACTACAATGAGCAGTTCTTC	CASSLILGTGDYNEQFF	TRBD1	TRBV11-2	once	TRBJ2-1
TGTGCCAGCAGTTACAAAGACGGGACTAGCGTTTACAATGAGCAGTTCTTC	CASSYKDGTSVYNEQFF	TRBD2	TRBV6-2/TRBV6-3	NA	TRBJ2-1
TGCGCCAGCACCCCGGGACAGGGAAACAATCAGCCCCAGCATTTT	CASTPGQGNNQPQHF	TRBD1	TRBV4-1	NA	TRBJ1-5
TGTGCCAGTAGTCTCGATATGAGGTCCAATGAGCAGTTCTTC	CASSLDMRSNEQFF	NA	TRBV19	NA	TRBJ2-1
TGTGCCAGCACCCCGGGGGTAGGCAATCAGCCCCAGCATTTT	CASTPGVGNQPQHF	NA	TRBV9	once	TRBJ1-5
TGTGCCAGCAGCCCCGGGGGACTAGCGGTCTCCTACGAGCAGTACTTC	CASSPGGLAVSYEQYF	TRBD2	TRBV5-5	NA	TRBJ2-7
TGTGCCAGCTCCAGGGGTGGGTCACCCCTCCACTTT	CASSRGGSPLHF	NA	TRBV2	NA	TRBJ1-6
TGCGCCAGCAGCCAAGAAAGTACAGGGGATCTGTCCGAAGAAAAACTGTTTTTT	CASSQESTGDLSEEKLFF	TRBD1	TRBV4-1	NA	TRBJ1-4
TGTGCCAGCAGCGGGGGGGCGGGGCCCTATAATGAAAAACTGTTTTTT	CASSGGAGPYNEKLFF	NA	TRBV5-4	NA	TRBJ1-4
TGTGCCAGCACCTTCCTCGGACTAGCGGATTCCTACGAGCAGTACTTC	CASTFLGLADSYEQYF	TRBD2	TRBV5-6	NA	TRBJ2-7
TGTGCCAGCAGGAAAGGACGGGGAGATGAAAAACTGTTTTTT	CASRKGRGDEKLFF	NA	TRBV7-9	NA	TRBJ1-4
TGCAGCGTTGAGGCAGATGGACAGGTAAAATTT	CSVEADGQVKF	TRBD1	TRBV29-1	NA	TRBJ1-1
TGTGCCAGCAGCTCCAGGGGGAGCAACAATGAGCAGTTCTTC	CASSSRGSNNEQFF	TRBD1	TRBV11-3	NA	TRBJ2-1
TGTGCCAGCTCCCAAGATACGCAGTATTTT	CASSQDTQYF	NA	TRBV18	NA	TRBJ2-3
TGTGCCAGCACCCTGACAGGACAAGAGACCCAGTACTTC	CASTLTGQETQYF	NA	TRBV5-6	few	TRBJ2-5